This T cell receptor beta chain was captured by sequencing in a study of blood T cell repertoires in COVID-19 (dated by TCRdb to 2018 to 2020). For context, the study as a whole: Samples from collaborators originated in the United States, Italy and Spain and spanned both the acute and convalescent phases of COVID-19. The prospective study material was composed of cDNA or gDNA derived from T cells, B-cell-depleted T cells, or PBMCs. The dataset comprised deeply sampled blood TCRbeta repertoires from subjects exposed to, actively infected with, or recovered from COVID-19. The repertoires were released in a freely available public database meant as a resource for research on the immune response to SARS-CoV-2. Samples came from the ongoing ImmuneRACE study (first 160 participants) plus 1,254 subjects from 6 global collaborators. Sample metadata almost always included a de-identified subject ID, COVID-19 status, age in years and sex. Where HLA class I and class II types were available, the types were taken from metadata supplied by the sample provider, not from assay-based typing.

The full study reports these points: Clinical and demographic metadata were provided uncurated, with the amount varying by source and participant.

TCRbeta CDR3 regions were amplified from genomic DNA by means of the immunoSEQ Assay, a bias-controlled multiplex PCR. Per the original workflow: Within the assay, amplification of reference gene primers was used to estimate how many nucleated cells each sample contained. To quantify the absolute abundance of each unique TCRbeta CDR3 rearrangement, sequence reads were collapsed and filtered. For each sample, productive Simpson clonality was calculated as the square root of Simpson's diversity index across productive rearrangements. TCRdb limited this immuneACCESS table to in-frame rearrangements with V and J called. A share of clones is missing; checked studies link under half to unresolved V genes, and the rest is unexplained. That table furnishes V, J and clone size, whereas the DNA furnished D and trimming. In all, the sample holds approximately 270,000 clones, and around nine tenths of those were seen once. The biggest ten clones account for approximately 3.3% of the sample.

Remarks on this clone: This clone's antigen is unknown. No much larger clonotype is one base removed from it; base qualities were not supplied.

Collaborating institutions collected whole blood in K2EDTA tubes following their own protocols. Collaborator samples were shipped for TCRbeta analysis as frozen whole blood, isolated PBMCs, or DNA extracted from either sample type. Input material: peripheral blood. This receptor was identified in a man between 18 and 35 years old with active or convalescent COVID-19.

The DNA is as follows: TGTGCCAGCAGCCTGGGGACAGTAAGCATCGAGCAGTACTTC. It is translated as CASSLGTVSIEQYF. The chain employs TRBV5-8 and TRBJ2-7, and 7 junctional nucleotides match TRBD1. CDR1 SGHTS and CDR2 YDEGEE are derived from the germline V gene. V is pruned by 4 bases and J by 6 bases, leaving 10 bases of the junction without a gene match. The CDR3 has 14 amino acids, counting the end cysteine and phenylalanine. Only CDR3 DNA is held: 42 bases, read in frame from base 1. The reference TRBV5-8 and TRBJ2-7 proteins fill in what lies around the CDR3, so the full variable domain reads EAGVTQSPTHLIKTRGQQATLRCSPISGHTSVYWYQQALGLGLQFLLWYDEGEERNRGNFPPRFSGRQFPNYSSELNVNALELEDSALYLCASSLGTVSIEQYFGPGTRLTVT.